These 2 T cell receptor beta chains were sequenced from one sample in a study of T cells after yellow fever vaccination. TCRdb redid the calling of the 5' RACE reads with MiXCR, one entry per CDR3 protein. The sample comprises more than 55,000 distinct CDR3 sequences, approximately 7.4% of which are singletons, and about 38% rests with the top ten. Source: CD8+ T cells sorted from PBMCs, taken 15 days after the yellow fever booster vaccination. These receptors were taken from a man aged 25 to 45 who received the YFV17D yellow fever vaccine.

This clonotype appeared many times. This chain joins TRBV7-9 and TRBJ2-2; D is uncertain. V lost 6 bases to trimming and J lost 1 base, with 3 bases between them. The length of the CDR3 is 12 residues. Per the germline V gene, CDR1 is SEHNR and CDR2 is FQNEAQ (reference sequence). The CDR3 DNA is TGTGCCAGCAGGAGGAACACCGGGGAGCTGTTTTTT. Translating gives CASRRNTGELFF.

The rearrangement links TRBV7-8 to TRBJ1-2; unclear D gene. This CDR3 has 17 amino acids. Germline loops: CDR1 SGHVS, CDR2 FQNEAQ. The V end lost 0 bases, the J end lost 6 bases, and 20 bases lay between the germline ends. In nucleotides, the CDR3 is TGTGCCAGCAGCTTAGCCAGGACGGGCGAAGGTGGCCATGGCTACACCTTC. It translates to CASSLARTGEGGHGYTF.